The 9 T cell receptor beta chains in this list originate from one sample, sequenced in a study of blood T cell repertoires in COVID-19. Measured with immunoSEQ multiplex PCR; TCRdb has only the in-frame clones, and not every one. The table lists some 380,000 clones, more than 75% of them singletons, with 1.3% in the top ten. Sequencing was performed on PBMCs or T cells enriched from blood (not recorded which). Receptor source: a man aged 30 to 39 who had recovered from COVID-19.

The V gene is TRBV7-2, the J gene TRBJ1-2; no definite D call. The CDR3 runs to 14 residues. Per germline, CDR1 SGHTA and CDR2 FQGNSA. The ends were cut back, 1 base at V and 4 bases at J, with 10 bases in the middle. Written as DNA, the CDR3 is TGTGCCAGCAGCTTAGGGACTACCCTCTATGGCTACACCTTC. Protein product: CASSLGTTLYGYTF.

The rearrangement uses TRBV30 and TRBJ2-2; 8 bases match TRBD1. After removal of 2 bases from V and 4 bases from J, the junction contained 3 bases not matched to a gene. The CDR3 consists of 14 residues. Per the germline V gene, CDR1 is GTSNPN and CDR2 is SVGIG (reference sequence). In DNA, the CDR3 is TGTGCCTGGAGTCCCGGACAGGGCACCGGGGAGCTGTTTTTT. Amino acids: CAWSPGQGTGELFF. Full variable domain (missing parts from reference TRBV30 and TRBJ2-2): SQTIHQWPATLVQPVGSPLSLECTVEGTSNPNLYWYRQAAGRGLQLLFYSVGIGQISSEVPQNLSASRPQDRQFILSSKKLLLSDSGFYLCAWSPGQGTGELFFGEGSRLTVL.

In its sample, this clone was seen a few times. V is TRBV5-4 and J is TRBJ1-1; tentatively, D is TRBD1 (5 bases). From germline, CDR1 is SGHNT and CDR2 YYREEE (reference sequence). V was shortened by 1 base and J by 6 bases, with 10 bases between the two germline ends. The CDR3 spans 13 residues. The CDR3 sequence: CASSLQGLPEAFF. In nucleotides, the CDR3 is TGTGCCAGCAGCTTGCAGGGATTGCCTGAAGCTTTCTTT.

The rearrangement joins TRBV4-1 to TRBJ2-7; possibly TRBD1 for D (6 bases). V was pared by 3 bases and J by 1 base, with 13 bases between. In germline, CDR1 is MGHRA, CDR2 YSYEKL. The CDR3 is 15 residues long. The CDR3 protein is CASSHRTEGSYEQYF. CDR3 nucleotide sequence: TGCGCCAGCAGCCACCGGACAGAAGGGTCCTACGAGCAGTACTTC.

The rearrangement links TRBV6-6 to TRBJ1-1, with 8 positions matching TRBD1. Germline values: CDR1 MNHNY, CDR2 SVGAGI (reference sequence). V lost 5 bases to trimming and J lost 2 bases; unmatched junction nucleotides: 19. The CDR3 has 19 residues. CDR3 DNA sequence: TGTGCCAGCAGTCACCGACAGGGGTCCCTGTTGAGGTCAAACACTGAAGCTTTCTTT. Its protein product is CASSHRQGSLLRSNTEAFF.

The chain links TRBV18 to TRBJ2-5, with 7 bases that match TRBD1. This CDR3 contains 14 residues. Losses at the gene ends were 0 bases for V and 2 bases for J; bases not matched to a gene: 0. From germline, CDR1 is KGHSH and CDR2 LQKENI. CDR3: CASSPPTGQETQYF. The CDR3 DNA sequence: TGTGCCAGCTCACCACCGACAGGGCAAGAGACCCAGTACTTC.

The rearrangement uses TRBV10-3 and TRBJ1-1, with TRBD1 matching over 7 bases. Trimming removed 4 bases from V and 3 bases from J; junction bases left unmatched: 5. The CDR3 totals 14 residues. Per germline, CDR1 ENHRY and CDR2 SYGVKD. The CDR3 nucleotides read TGTGCCATCAGTGGGACAGGTGGGTACACTGAAGCTTTCTTT. It is translated as CAISGTGGYTEAFF.

This clone has more than one count but fewer than ten. The chain couples TRBV15 to TRBJ1-1; 7 positions agree with TRBD1. V trimming: 3 bases; J trimming: 1 base; junction bases outside the gene matches: 5. The CDR3 runs 15 residues. Germline CDR1 and CDR2: LNHNV and YYDKDF (reference sequence). Here the CDR3 DNA reads TGTGCCACCAGCAGCCGACAGGGAGGGAACACTGAAGCTTTCTTT. This codes for CATSSRQGGNTEAFF.

V is TRBV18 and J is TRBJ1-3; no definite D call. The V end was cut by 6 bases, the J end by 0 bases, with 21 bases between. The CDR3 extends over 18 amino acids. CDR1 KGHSH and CDR2 LQKENI come from the germline V gene. The CDR3, as DNA: TGTGCCAGCTCCCAAATAATAGCGGAGGGAAGCTCTGGAAACACCATATATTTT. Translation gives CASSQIIAEGSSGNTIYF.